A single sample is the source of the 10 T cell receptor beta chains below, sequenced in a study of T-cell memory formation after mild COVID-19. TCRdb reanalysed the 5' RACE reads using MiXCR and keeps one entry per CDR3 protein. Altogether roughly 120,000 distinct CDR3 sequences are present, approximately 22% being singletons, with the ten largest covering around 41%. The specimen sequenced was PBMCs or a T cell subset sorted from them (not recorded which). All receptors derive from a man aged 18-30 years who had mild COVID-19 (a few samples of this study predate the infection). Cell type and time point are not known.

There are a few counts of this clonotype. The chain couples TRBV20-1 to TRBJ2-5; D may be TRBD1 or TRBD2 (6 bases each). Trimming shortened V by 6 bases and J by 4 bases, and 18 bases separated the two germline ends. Germline V gene data show CDR1 as DFQATT and CDR2 as SNEGSKA (reference sequence). CDR3 length equals 14 residues. The CDR3 here is CSAPLRGRGETQYF. Here the CDR3 DNA reads TGCAGTGCGCCACTTCGGGGGCGCGGAGAGACCCAGTACTTC.

The chain recombines TRBV11-3 with TRBJ2-1; 11 bases map to TRBD2. The CDR3 loop spans 15 amino acids. Trimming at V came to 5 bases and at J to 7 bases, leaving 7 bases not matched to a gene. Germline values: CDR1 SGHNT, CDR2 YENEEA. The CDR3 loop reads CASSPRLAGTNEQFF. In DNA form, the CDR3 reads TGTGCCAGCAGCCCAAGACTAGCGGGGACGAATGAGCAGTTCTTC.

The chain joins TRBV5-1 to TRBJ2-5; D is undetermined. Germline V gene sequence: CDR1 SGHRS, CDR2 YFSETQ. Trimming stripped 1 base from V and 3 bases from J, with 16 bases between. CDR3 length equals 16 residues. CDR3 DNA: TGCGCCAGCAGCTTGTCGTCCGTTTGGTCTAAAGAGACCCAGTACTTC. This gives the protein CASSLSSVWSKETQYF.

This clonotype was seen only a few times. V gene TRBV20-1 combines with J gene TRBJ2-7; 10 bases agree with TRBD1. Germline values: CDR1 DFQATT, CDR2 SNEGSKA (reference sequence). The CDR3 has 13 amino acids. Unmatched junction bases numbered 11, after V lost 6 bases and J lost 9 bases. The DNA of the CDR3 is TGCAGTGCAACCACCGGGACAGGGGCAGGGCAGTACTTC. Its protein product is CSATTGTGAGQYF.

The V gene is TRBV7-9, the J gene TRBJ1-5; tentative D call: TRBD1 (6 bases). Trimming took off 5 bases at V and 6 bases at J, with 20 bases between the two ends. The CDR3 extends over 16 amino acids. CDR1 is SEHNR and CDR2 is FQNEAQ in the germline V gene (reference sequence). CDR3 nucleotide sequence: TGTGCCAGCAGCCCCGGGTCGGGGGGCGTGAGTCAGCCCCAGCATTTT. Its protein is CASSPGSGGVSQPQHF. Combining the CDR3 with reference TRBV7-9 and TRBJ1-5 gives the whole variable domain DTGVSQNPRHKITKRGQNVTFRCDPISEHNRLYWYRQTLGQGPEFLTYFQNEAQLEKSRLLSDRFSAERPKGSFSTLEIQRTEQGDSAMYLCASSPGSGGVSQPQHFGDGTRLSIL.

This clonotype was observed a handful of times. The chain is built from TRBV4-3 and TRBJ1-2; D gene ambiguous. The CDR3 has 16 amino acids. V was pared by 0 bases and J by 9 bases, with 20 bases between. CDR1 is LGHNA, CDR2 YSLEER, per germline. CDR3 sequence (DNA): TGCGCCAGCAGCCAAGATGCGGGGATCGGCCATGCGAGCTACACCTTC. This encodes CASSQDAGIGHASYTF.

This clonotype was seen at least ten times. The rearrangement links TRBV20-1 to TRBJ2-1; D perhaps matches TRBD2 (5 bases). Germline-derived CDR1 and CDR2 are DFQATT and SNEGSKA (reference sequence). Trimming took 5 bases from V and 3 from J, leaving 8 bases between them. This CDR3 comprises 12 residues. CDR3 region: CSASAGYNEQFF. The CDR3 region has the DNA TGCAGTGCTTCGGCGGGCTACAATGAGCAGTTCTTC.

This clonotype occurred a few times. The CDR3 nucleotides are TGTGCCAGCAGTCACGTAGCGGGGGCCCGGACGCAGTATTTT. It translates to CASSHVAGARTQYF. The chain carries TRBV3-1 and TRBJ2-3, with 9 nucleotides matching TRBD2. The CDR3 sequence is 14 residues long. With 6 bases clipped from V and 9 bases from J, the junction kept 10 bases outside the gene matches. Germline CDR1 is LGHDT and CDR2 is YNNKEL (reference sequence).

The chain couples TRBV7-8 to TRBJ2-5, with TRBD1 identical over 10 bases. The J segment lost 4 bases and the V segment lost 2 bases, leaving 4 bases of the junction unmatched. Germline CDR1 reads SGHVS; CDR2 reads FQNEAQ. The CDR3 totals 15 residues. CDR3 nucleotide sequence: TGTGCCAGCAGCTTACGAAGGGACAGGGGAGAGACCCAGTACTTC. This sequence encodes CASSLRRDRGETQYF.

This chain connects TRBV12-3 or TRBV12-4 to TRBJ2-6; D gene unclear. CDR3 size: 15 residues. V lost 5 bases to trimming and J lost 0 bases, with 8 bases between them. The CDR3 loop is CASSEDSSGANVLTF. CDR3 nucleotides: TGTGCCAGCAGTGAGGATAGCTCTGGGGCCAACGTCCTGACTTTC.